What follows are 15 T cell receptor beta chains derived from one specimen sequenced in a study of response to subunit inactivated influenza vaccine. Via MiXCR, TCRdb re-called the RT-PCR reads, giving one row per CDR3 protein. This sample has about 190,000 distinct CDR3 sequences, with 13% to 15% found just once. The specimen was CD8+ T cells sorted from PBMCs, collected about 5 days after vaccination. The receptors stem from a man aged 45-60 years who received an inactivated influenza vaccine.

This clonotype has a handful of counts. The chain uses TRBV7-8 and TRBJ2-7; TRBD1 aligns across 9 bases. Germline CDR1 is SGHVS and CDR2 is FQNEAQ. The V gene end was trimmed by 5 bases and the J gene end by 3 bases; junction bases not matched to a gene: 8. The CDR3 extends over 15 amino acids. The CDR3 DNA follows: TGTGCCAGCAGCGTCGGGACAGGGACAATCTACGAGCAGTACTTC. This gives the protein CASSVGTGTIYEQYF.

The V gene is TRBV7-9, the J gene TRBJ1-2; D not certain. This CDR3 is 14 amino acids long. Germline CDR1 reads SEHNR; CDR2 reads FQNEAQ (reference sequence). The V gene lost 0 bases and the J gene lost 8 bases, with 13 bases spanning the gap. DNA of the CDR3: TGTGCCAGCAGCTTAGCGGAGCTATGGAAAGGCTACACCTTC. It is translated as CASSLAELWKGYTF.

This chain connects TRBV7-9 to TRBJ2-1; D gene ambiguous. The CDR3 runs 14 residues. Trimming left V 3 bases short and J 5 bases short, with 11 bases between. Germline V gene data show CDR1 as SEHNR and CDR2 as FQNEAQ (reference sequence). Written as DNA, the CDR3 is TGTGCCAGCAGCTTCTCTATCCCGGACAATGAGCAGTTCTTC. Its protein product is CASSFSIPDNEQFF.

The J gene is TRBJ2-1, the V gene TRBV29-1; D gene uncertain. V lost 3 bases and J lost 3, with 12 bases in between. The CDR3 is 14 amino acids. The germline V gene has CDR1 SQVTM and CDR2 ANQGSEA. The CDR3: CSVDLGTNYNEQFF. CDR3 DNA: TGCAGCGTTGATCTGGGTACGAACTACAATGAGCAGTTCTTC.

The gene calls are TRBV12-3 or TRBV12-4 and TRBJ1-1, with 8 bases matching TRBD1. This CDR3 region has 15 residues. V lost 5 bases to trimming and J lost 3 bases; unmatched junction nucleotides: 8. The CDR3 nucleotides are TGTGCCAGCAGTCAACAGGGGGGGGCGGACACTGAAGCTTTCTTT. Residues: CASSQQGGADTEAFF.

The V call is TRBV19, the J call TRBJ2-2; D unresolved. V was shortened by 3 bases and J by 5 bases, with 7 bases between the two germline ends. The CDR3 has 13 residues. Germline V gives CDR1 LNHDA, CDR2 SQIVND (reference sequence). The CDR3 nucleotides read TGTGCCAGTAGTATCGGAATTACCGGGGAGCTGTTTTTT. This translates into CASSIGITGELFF.

This clonotype was counted a few times. The chain uses TRBV15 and TRBJ2-7; maybe TRBD2 (6 bases). The CDR3 has 15 amino acids. V was shortened by 3 bases and J by 2 bases, with 14 bases between the two germline ends. CDR1 is LNHNV and CDR2 is YYDKDF in the germline V gene (reference sequence). CDR3 sequence: CATSSAEGGTYEQYF. CDR3 in DNA: TGTGCCACCAGCAGTGCGGAGGGCGGTACCTACGAGCAGTACTTC.

The chain recombines TRBV5-4 with TRBJ2-1, with a weak D call TRBD2 (5 bases). Germline CDR1 is SGHNT and CDR2 is YYREEE (reference sequence). Between the trimmed V and J ends, which lost 4 bases and 3 bases, there was a span of 8 bases. There are 13 residues in the CDR3. The CDR3 nucleotides read TGTGCCAGCAGCGGGGAGAACTACAATGAGCAGTTCTTC. This translates into CASSGENYNEQFF.

This sequence joins TRBV20-1 and TRBJ2-1; 7 positions match TRBD2. Germline V gene data show CDR1 as DFQATT and CDR2 as SNEGSKA (reference sequence). The CDR3 loop spans 15 amino acids. J lost 4 bases, V lost 2 bases, and 8 bases had no gene match. This chain's CDR3 is CSARPLMGGYNEQFF. The CDR3 nucleotides are TGCAGTGCTAGACCTCTGATGGGGGGGTACAATGAGCAGTTCTTC.

V gene TRBV7-9 combines with J gene TRBJ2-2; 14 bases match TRBD2. Germline loops: CDR1 SEHNR, CDR2 FQNEAQ (reference sequence). This CDR3 region has 17 residues. The V segment lost 4 bases and the J segment 5 bases; nucleotides outside the gene matches: 6. As DNA, the CDR3 is TGTGCCAGCAGCTGGGGACTAGCGGGAGCTGGAACCGGGGAGCTGTTTTTT. This translates into CASSWGLAGAGTGELFF.

J is TRBJ1-2 and V is TRBV5-1; the D gene is possibly TRBD1 (6 bases). CDR1 is SGHRS and CDR2 is YFSETQ in the germline V gene. The CDR3 is 15 residues long. Trimming pared 0 bases from V and 5 bases from J, leaving 14 bases between. The CDR3 is CASSLEQGGDYGYTF. The DNA of the CDR3 is TGCGCCAGCAGCTTGGAACAGGGAGGAGATTATGGCTACACCTTC.

In its sample, this clonotype was seen a few times. This chain uses TRBV6-2 or TRBV6-3 with TRBJ2-4, with 8 bases lining up with TRBD2. With 6 bases clipped from V and 0 bases from J, the junction kept 7 bases outside the gene matches. Germline V gives CDR1 MNHEY, CDR2 SVGEGT. The CDR3 covers 16 residues. The CDR3 is CASRPPGLGAKNIQYF. The DNA for the CDR3 is TGTGCCAGCAGGCCACCGGGACTAGGAGCCAAAAACATTCAGTACTTC.

The CDR3 is CASGSLAGSGANVLTF. The CDR3 bases are TGTGCCAGCGGCTCCCTGGCCGGCTCTGGGGCCAACGTCCTGACTTTC. The chain recombines TRBV27 with TRBJ2-6; D is uncertain. The CDR3 is 16 amino acids. Germline V gene sequence: CDR1 MNHEY, CDR2 SMNVEV (reference sequence). Trimming took off 8 bases at V and 0 bases at J, with 14 bases between the two ends. Complete variable domain (other parts from reference TRBV27 and TRBJ2-6): EAQVTQNPRYLITVTGKKLTVTCSQNMNHEYMSWYRQDPGLGLRQIYYSMNVEVTDKGDVPEGYKVSRKEKRNFPLILESPSPNQTSLYFCASGSLAGSGANVLTFGAGSRLTVL.

This clonotype has just a few counts. J is TRBJ2-1 and V is TRBV20-1; 7 positions agree with TRBD2. Germline CDR1 reads DFQATT; CDR2 reads SNEGSKA (reference sequence). J gave up 2 bases and V 0 bases, and 10 bases lay outside the gene matches. CDR3 length equals 17 residues. Here the CDR3 DNA reads TGCAGTGCTAGAGATCTAACCAGCGGGGTTACCTACAATGAGCAGTTCTTC. It translates to CSARDLTSGVTYNEQFF.

The rearrangement uses TRBV11-2 and TRBJ2-1; 11 bases align to TRBD2. The CDR3 loop spans 18 amino acids. Germline V gene lookup returns CDR1 SGHAT and CDR2 FQNNGV. V shed 11 bases and J 1 base; nucleotides not matched to a gene: 16. The DNA of the CDR3 is TGTGCCTTCTGTTATAGCCTAGCGGGAGGAACTTCCTACAATGAGCAGTTCTTC. Translation: CAFCYSLAGGTSYNEQFF.